This T cell receptor beta chain was captured by sequencing in a study of OX40 agonist ivuxolimab in advanced cancers. For the study at large: Males comprised about 84% of the group, whose mean age was approximately 60 years (range roughly 23 to 80). Study-wide results and caveats: In the 0.1 to 3.0 mg/kg range, CD4+ and CD8+ blood T cells had expanded clonally by week 6.

Profiling relied on immunoSEQ multiplex PCR, and the TCRdb table lists in-frame clones only, not all of them. The repertoire holds 48,000 or so clones, with 85% to 90% as singletons. Comment on this clone: Its antigen is still unknown.

Per the germline V gene, CDR1 is LGHNA and CDR2 is YSLEER. V lost 3 bases, J lost 12 bases, and 1 base stayed unmatched. CDR3 length: 12 amino acids. This TCR was recovered from an adult with an advanced solid tumor such as melanoma, head and neck, liver or kidney cancer. The V and J genes are TRBV4-3 and TRBJ2-4, with 11 bases identical to TRBD1. The sample consisted of CD4+ or CD8+ T cells sorted from blood, taken in a trial of the OX40 agonist ivuxolimab. The CDR3 bases are TGCGCCAGCAGCCAGGGACAGGGGGATCAGTACTTC. As protein: CASSQGQGDQYF.